This T cell receptor (beta chain) comes out of a study of CD8 T cells in ankylosing spondylitis. Notes on the study in general: It was reported that disease-linked clones were significantly enriched in matched ankylosing spondylitis synovial fluid. Disease-linked clones bore a CD8+ phenotype and were relatively rare in peripheral blood. Made up of roughly 8 highly homologous variants, a TCR beta motif appeared characteristic of ankylosing spondylitis blood. In reactive arthritis synovial fluid and blood, some motif variants had been reported before.

TCRdb used MiXCR to reprocess the 5' RACE reads, holding one entry per CDR3 protein. The repertoire holds 470,000 or so distinct CDR3 sequences, with roughly 26% as singletons. This clonotype was counted only a few times. Its antigen is not identified. Germline V lookup: CDR1 SGHRS, CDR2 YFSETQ. The CDR3 consists of 17 residues. V lost 4 bases to trimming and J lost 0 bases, with 17 bases between them. The rearrangement joins TRBV5-1 to TRBJ2-1; either TRBD1 or TRBD2 may fit D (6 bases each). Specimen: blood, either unsorted or a sorted T cell fraction (not recorded which). This receptor was identified in a male donor with ankylosing spondylitis. DNA for the CDR3: TGCGCCAGCAGCGCGGCCCTCAAGGGGGGCTCCTACAATGAGCAGTTCTTC. Amino acid sequence: CASSAALKGGSYNEQFF.